This paragraph covers one T cell receptor beta chain sequence. Assay used: immunoSEQ multiplex PCR; TCRdb lists only in-frame clones, some missing. The data contain 70,000 to 80,000 clones, around four fifths of them singletons. The time point here: pretreatment peripheral blood. Urothelial carcinoma, locally advanced or metastatic, affected the patients. Samples were collected from each patient before treatment and during treatment. Each patient gave between 1 and 8 of them in total. This CDR3 is 15 amino acids long. The V gene lost 6 bases and the J gene lost 1 base, with 15 bases spanning the gap. Per the germline V gene, CDR1 is SGHVS and CDR2 is FQNEAQ. This entry comes from a study of PD-L1 blockade in urothelial cancer. Study context: About nine tenths of the roughly 29 patients comprised males who had bladder-origin urothelial cancer. Each blood sample yielded a median of around 150,000 T cells.

This specimen consisted of PBMCs, obtained around atezolizumab (anti-PD-L1) treatment. This clonotype originated in a man aged 40-49 years with urothelial cancer. V is TRBV7-8 and J is TRBJ2-5; D not resolved. CDR3 amino acids: CASRASFFGQETQYF. The CDR3, as DNA: TGTGCCAGCAGAGCCTCCTTTTTTGGCCAAGAGACCCAGTACTTC.